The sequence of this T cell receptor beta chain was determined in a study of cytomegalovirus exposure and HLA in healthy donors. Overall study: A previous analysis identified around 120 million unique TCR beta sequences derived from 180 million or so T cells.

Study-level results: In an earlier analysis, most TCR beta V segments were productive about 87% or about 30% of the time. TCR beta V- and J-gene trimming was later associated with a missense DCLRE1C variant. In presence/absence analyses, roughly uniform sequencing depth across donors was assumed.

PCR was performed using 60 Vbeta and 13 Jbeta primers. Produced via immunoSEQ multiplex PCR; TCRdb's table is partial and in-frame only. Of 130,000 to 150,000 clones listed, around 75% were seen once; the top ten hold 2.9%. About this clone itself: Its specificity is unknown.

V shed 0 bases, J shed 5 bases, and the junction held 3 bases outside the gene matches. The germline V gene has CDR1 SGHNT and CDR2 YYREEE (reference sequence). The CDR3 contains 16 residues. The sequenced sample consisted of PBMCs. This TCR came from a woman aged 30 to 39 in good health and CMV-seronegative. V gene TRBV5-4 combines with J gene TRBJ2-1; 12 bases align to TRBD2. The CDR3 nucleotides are TGTGCCAGCAGCTTGGAGACTAGCGGGGGAAACAATGAGCAGTTCTTC. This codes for CASSLETSGGNNEQFF.